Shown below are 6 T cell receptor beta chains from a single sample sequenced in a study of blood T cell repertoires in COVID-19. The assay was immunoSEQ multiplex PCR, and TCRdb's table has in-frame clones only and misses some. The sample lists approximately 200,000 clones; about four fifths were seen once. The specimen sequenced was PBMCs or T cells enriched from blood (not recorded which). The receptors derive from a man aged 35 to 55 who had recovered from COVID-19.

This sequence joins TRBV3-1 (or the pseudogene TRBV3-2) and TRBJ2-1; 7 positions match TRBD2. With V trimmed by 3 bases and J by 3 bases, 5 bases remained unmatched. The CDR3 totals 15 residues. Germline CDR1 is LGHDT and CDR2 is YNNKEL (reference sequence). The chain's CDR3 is CASSHGASGYNEQFF. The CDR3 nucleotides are TGTGCCAGCAGCCACGGGGCTAGCGGCTACAATGAGCAGTTCTTC.

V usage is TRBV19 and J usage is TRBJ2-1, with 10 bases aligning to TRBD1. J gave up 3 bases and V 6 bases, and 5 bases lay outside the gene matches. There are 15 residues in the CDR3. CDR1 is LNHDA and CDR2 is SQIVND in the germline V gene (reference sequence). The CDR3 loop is CASSRDRGYYNEQFF. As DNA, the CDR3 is TGTGCCAGTAGCCGGGACAGGGGTTACTACAATGAGCAGTTCTTC.

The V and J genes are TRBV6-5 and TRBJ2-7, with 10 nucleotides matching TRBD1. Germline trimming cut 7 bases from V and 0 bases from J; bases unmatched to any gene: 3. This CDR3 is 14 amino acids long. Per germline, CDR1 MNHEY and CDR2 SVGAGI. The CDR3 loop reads CASKGQGSSYEQYF. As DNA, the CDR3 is TGTGCCAGCAAGGGACAGGGGAGCTCCTACGAGCAGTACTTC.

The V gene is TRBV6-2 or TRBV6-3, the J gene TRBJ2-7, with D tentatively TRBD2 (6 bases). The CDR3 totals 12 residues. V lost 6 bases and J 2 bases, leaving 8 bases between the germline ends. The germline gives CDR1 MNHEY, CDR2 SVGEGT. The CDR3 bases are TGTGCCAGCAGCCGGACTACCTACGAGCAGTACGTC. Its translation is CASSRTTYEQYV.

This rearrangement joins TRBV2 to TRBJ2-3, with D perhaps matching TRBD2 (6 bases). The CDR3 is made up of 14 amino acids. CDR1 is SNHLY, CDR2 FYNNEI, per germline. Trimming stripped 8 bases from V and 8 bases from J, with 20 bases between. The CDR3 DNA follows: TGTGCCAGCTCGAGGGTTGCGGGAATGGGTACGCAGTATTTT. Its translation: CASSRVAGMGTQYF.

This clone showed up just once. The CDR3, as DNA: TGTGCCAGCGGCGACCGGGACAACAATCAGCCCCAGCATTTT. It yields the protein CASGDRDNNQPQHF. The V call is TRBV9, the J call TRBJ1-5, with TRBD1 as a possible D gene (6 bases). CDR1 and CDR2 from the germline V gene are SGDLS and YYNGEE. Trimming left V 7 bases short and J 3 bases short, with 14 bases between. There are 14 residues in the CDR3.